Below are 2 T cell receptor beta chains sequenced from a single sample in a study of T cells after yellow fever vaccination. TCRdb recomputed calls from the 5' RACE reads with MiXCR, one row per CDR3 protein. The sample shows about 400,000 distinct CDR3 sequences, 6.2% of them seen only once. Sequencing was performed on PBMCs, taken 5 days after the yellow fever booster vaccination. The receptors were gathered from a man aged 30-40 years who received the YFV17D yellow fever vaccine.

This clonotype was counted at least ten times. This chain uses TRBV6-2 or TRBV6-3 with TRBJ2-6; TRBD2 is a possible D gene (6 bases). V was trimmed by 2 bases and J by 1 base, leaving 15 bases between them. CDR1 and CDR2 (germline): MNHEY, SVGEGT. The CDR3 is made up of 18 amino acids. The CDR3 sequence is CASSYDIRGGSGANVLTF. The CDR3 nucleotides are TGTGCCAGCAGTTACGATATCAGAGGAGGGTCTGGGGCCAACGTCCTGACTTTC.

This clonotype was counted at least ten times. V usage is TRBV5-4 and J usage is TRBJ2-1, with 8 bases aligning to TRBD2. CDR3 length: 13 amino acids. The ends lost 3 bases at V and 10 bases at J; junction bases unmatched: 6. From germline, CDR1 is SGHNT and CDR2 YYREEE (reference sequence). The CDR3 loop is CASSSDSGNEQFF. CDR3 DNA: TGTGCCAGCAGCTCAGATAGCGGGAACGAGCAGTTCTTC.